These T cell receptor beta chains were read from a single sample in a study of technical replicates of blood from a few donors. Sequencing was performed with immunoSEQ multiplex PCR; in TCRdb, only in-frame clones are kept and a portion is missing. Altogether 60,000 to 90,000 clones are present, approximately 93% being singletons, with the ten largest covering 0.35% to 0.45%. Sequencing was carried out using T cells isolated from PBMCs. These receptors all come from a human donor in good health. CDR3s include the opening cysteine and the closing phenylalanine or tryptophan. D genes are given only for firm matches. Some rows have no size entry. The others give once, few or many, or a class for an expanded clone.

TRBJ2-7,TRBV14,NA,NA,CASSHPASGDEQYF,TGTGCCAGCAGCCATCCAGCCTCAGGGGACGAGCAGTACTTC
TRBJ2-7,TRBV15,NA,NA,CATSRDSVSHEQYF,TGTGCCACCAGCAGAGATTCCGTAAGCCACGAGCAGTACTTC
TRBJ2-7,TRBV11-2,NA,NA,CASSLDRTEKYF,TGTGCCAGCAGCTTAGATCGGACAGAGAAGTACTTC
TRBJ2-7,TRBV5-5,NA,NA,CASSTFRQGLDEQYF,TGTGCCAGCAGCACCTTCCGACAAGGTCTGGACGAGCAGTACTTC
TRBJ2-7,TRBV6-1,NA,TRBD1,CASRLAWDRAYEQYF,TGTGCCAGCAGGCTTGCATGGGACAGGGCCTACGAGCAGTACTTC
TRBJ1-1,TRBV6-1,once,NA,CASSGGILNTEAFF,TGTGCCAGCAGTGGAGGAATTTTGAACACTGAAGCTTTCTTT
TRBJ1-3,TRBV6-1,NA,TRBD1,CASSSRGLGNTIYF,TGTGCCAGCAGTAGCAGGGGGCTTGGAAACACCATATATTTT
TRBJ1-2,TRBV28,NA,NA,CASSDLAGGNLYGYTF,TGTGCCAGCAGTGATTTGGCCGGGGGGAATCTCTATGGCTACACCTTC
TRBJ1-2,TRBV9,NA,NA,CASSASGRDSNYGYTF,TGTGCCAGCAGCGCCTCGGGCAGGGACTCAAACTATGGCTACACCTTC
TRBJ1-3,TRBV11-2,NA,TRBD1,CASSRQGRGNTIYF,TGTGCCAGCAGCCGACAGGGGAGGGGAAACACCATATATTTT
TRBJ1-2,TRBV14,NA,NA,CASSDSLGYGYTF,TGTGCCAGCAGCGACAGTCTGGGCTATGGCTACACCTTC
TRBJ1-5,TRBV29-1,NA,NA,CSVVLGGLGQPQHF,TGCAGCGTTGTACTGGGGGGTCTAGGTCAGCCCCAGCATTTT
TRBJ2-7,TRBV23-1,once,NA,CASTLPSSYEQYF,TGCGCCAGCACCTTGCCTAGCAGCTACGAGCAGTACTTC
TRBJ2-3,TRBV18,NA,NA,CASSPGDWREGRDTQYF,TGTGCCAGCTCACCAGGTGATTGGCGGGAAGGTAGAGATACGCAGTATTTT
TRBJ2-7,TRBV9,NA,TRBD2,CASSVTSARYEQYF,TGTGCCAGCAGCGTAACTAGCGCCCGCTACGAGCAGTACTTC
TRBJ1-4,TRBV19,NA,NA,CASSIRATNEKLFF,TGTGCCAGTAGTATCCGGGCAACTAATGAAAAACTGTTTTTT
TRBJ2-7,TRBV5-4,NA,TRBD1,CASSLDRGQYEQYF,TGTGCCAGCAGCTTGGACAGGGGGCAATACGAGCAGTACTTC
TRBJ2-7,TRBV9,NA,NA,CASSGKSAYEQYF,TGTGCCAGCAGCGGAAAAAGCGCCTACGAGCAGTACTTC
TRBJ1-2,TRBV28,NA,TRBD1,CASSNPGQGRHGYTF,TGTGCCAGCAGTAACCCGGGACAGGGGCGTCATGGCTACACCTTC
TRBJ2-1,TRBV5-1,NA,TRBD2,CASSRASGQSYNEQFF,TGCGCCAGCAGCAGAGCTAGCGGACAATCCTACAATGAGCAGTTCTTC
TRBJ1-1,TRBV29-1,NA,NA,CSAGTPGEAFF,TGCAGCGCCGGGACTCCGGGGGAAGCTTTCTTT
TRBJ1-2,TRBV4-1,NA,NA,CASSLYPPKQGGYTF,TGCGCCAGCAGCCTATACCCGCCCAAGCAGGGCGGCTACACCTTC
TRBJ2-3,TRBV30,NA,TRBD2,CAWAGTSGLTDTQYF,TGTGCCTGGGCCGGGACTAGCGGTCTTACAGATACGCAGTATTTT
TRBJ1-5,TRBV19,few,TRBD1,CASRDRAHQPQHF,TGTGCCAGTAGGGACAGGGCGCATCAGCCCCAGCATTTT
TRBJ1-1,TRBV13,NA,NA,CASSLKRGGIPMNTEAFF,TGTGCCAGCAGCTTAAAGCGGGGCGGAATCCCGATGAACACTGAAGCTTTCTTT
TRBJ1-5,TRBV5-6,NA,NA,CASSLFGEDQPQHF,TGTGCCAGCAGCTTGTTTGGAGAAGATCAGCCCCAGCATTTT
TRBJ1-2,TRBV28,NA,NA,CASSTTGTSPYGYTF,TGTGCCAGCAGCACAACGGGGACTTCCCCCTATGGCTACACCTTC
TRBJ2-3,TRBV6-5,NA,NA,CASSYSHSGDTQYF,TGTGCCAGCAGTTACAGCCATTCCGGAGATACGCAGTATTTT
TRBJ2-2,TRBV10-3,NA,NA,CAIYGAGSGELFF,TGTGCCATCTACGGTGCAGGGTCCGGGGAGCTGTTTTTT
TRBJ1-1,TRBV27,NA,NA,CASRGQNTEAFF,TGTGCCAGCAGAGGACAGAACACTGAAGCTTTCTTT
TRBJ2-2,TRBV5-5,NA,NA,CASSLLLRGYRELFF,TGTGCCAGCAGCCTGCTCTTGCGAGGGTACCGGGAGCTGTTTTTT
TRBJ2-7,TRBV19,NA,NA,CASSLTQGYEQYF,TGTGCCAGTAGTCTTACCCAGGGATACGAGCAGTACTTC
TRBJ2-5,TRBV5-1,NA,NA,CASTRGNHQETQYF,TGCGCCAGCACAAGGGGGAACCACCAAGAGACCCAGTACTTC
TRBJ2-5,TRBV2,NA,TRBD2,CASSRTILAGGQETQYF,TGTGCCAGCAGCCGTACCATTTTAGCGGGAGGGCAAGAGACCCAGTACTTC
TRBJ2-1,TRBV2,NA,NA,CASRMSDSSYNEQFF,TGTGCCAGCAGAATGAGCGACAGCTCCTACAATGAGCAGTTCTTC
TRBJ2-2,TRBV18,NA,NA,CASSPPSGTRLFF,TGTGCCAGCTCACCACCCTCCGGGACACGGCTGTTTTTT
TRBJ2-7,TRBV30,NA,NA,CAWSPGIASYEQYF,TGTGCCTGGAGTCCCGGGATCGCATCCTACGAGCAGTACTTC
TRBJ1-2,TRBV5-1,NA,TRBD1,CASSLETGRYYGYTF,TGCGCCAGCAGCTTGGAGACAGGGAGGTACTATGGCTACACCTTC
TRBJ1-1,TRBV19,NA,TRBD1,CASTGTANTEAFF,TGTGCCAGCACCGGGACAGCGAACACTGAAGCTTTCTTT
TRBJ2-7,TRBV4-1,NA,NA,CASSYATAGRYEQYF,TGCGCCAGCAGCTACGCAACAGCGGGCCGCTACGAGCAGTACTTC
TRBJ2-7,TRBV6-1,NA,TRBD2,CASIPGTSYEQYF,TGTGCCAGCATCCCCGGGACTAGCTACGAGCAGTACTTC
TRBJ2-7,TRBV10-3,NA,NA,CAISEPEQWEDEQYF,TGTGCCATCAGTGAACCTGAACAGTGGGAGGACGAGCAGTACTTC
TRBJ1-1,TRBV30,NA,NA,CAWSDTGEAFF,TGTGCCTGGAGTGATACCGGTGAAGCTTTCTTT
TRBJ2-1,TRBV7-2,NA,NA,CASSLDPGTTYNEQFF,TGTGCCAGCAGCTTAGATCCAGGGACAACCTACAATGAGCAGTTCTTC
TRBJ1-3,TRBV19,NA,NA,CASSRSTGSSGNTIYF,TGTGCCAGTAGTAGATCGACAGGCTCCTCTGGAAACACCATATATTTT
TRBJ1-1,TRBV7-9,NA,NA,CASSLSGNTEAFF,TGTGCCAGCAGCTTGTCAGGGAACACTGAAGCTTTCTTT
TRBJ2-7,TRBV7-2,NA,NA,CASSSDTSSYEQYF,TGTGCCAGCAGCTCAGACACGAGCTCCTACGAGCAGTACTTC
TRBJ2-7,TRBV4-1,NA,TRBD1,CASSQVLGQGYEQYF,TGCGCCAGCAGCCAAGTGCTAGGACAGGGTTACGAGCAGTACTTC
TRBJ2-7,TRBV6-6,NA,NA,CASSSPRRETYEQYF,TGTGCCAGCAGTTCCCCTAGACGGGAGACCTACGAGCAGTACTTC
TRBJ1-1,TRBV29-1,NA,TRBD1,CSVDRDRDFKAFF,TGCAGCGTTGACAGAGACAGGGACTTTAAAGCTTTCTTT
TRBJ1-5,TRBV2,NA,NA,CASSLGRGQPQHF,TGTGCCAGCAGCCTTGGACGGGGTCAGCCCCAGCATTTT
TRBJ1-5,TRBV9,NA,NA,CASSVLDTDQPQHF,TGTGCCAGCAGCGTATTAGATACAGATCAGCCCCAGCATTTT
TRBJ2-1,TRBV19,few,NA,CASTPLYAFVFNEQFF,TGTGCCAGTACTCCCCTTTATGCGTTTGTGTTCAATGAGCAGTTCTTC
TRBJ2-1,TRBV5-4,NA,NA,CASSYQVRGTYNEQFF,TGTGCCAGCAGCTACCAGGTCAGGGGCACCTACAATGAGCAGTTCTTC
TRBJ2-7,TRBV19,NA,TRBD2,CASRLAGGSEQYF,TGTGCCAGTAGGCTAGCGGGAGGGAGCGAGCAGTACTTC
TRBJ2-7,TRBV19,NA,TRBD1,CASQSRTGTYEQYF,TGTGCCAGTCAAAGTAGGACAGGGACCTACGAGCAGTACTTC
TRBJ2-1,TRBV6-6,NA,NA,CASSSDLGLYNEQFF,TGTGCCAGCAGTTCTGACTTAGGCCTCTACAATGAGCAGTTCTTC
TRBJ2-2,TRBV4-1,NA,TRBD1,CASSQGQGFAGELFF,TGCGCCAGCAGCCAAGGACAGGGGTTTGCCGGGGAGCTGTTTTTT
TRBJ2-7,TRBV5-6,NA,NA,CASTPLPDSSYEQYF,TGTGCCAGCACTCCCCTTCCCGATAGTAGCTACGAGCAGTACTTC